Presented here are 16 T cell receptor beta chains from one specimen sequenced in a study of T cell repertoires in ileal Crohn's disease (dated by TCRdb to about 2019). Library preparation was by the immunoSEQ multiplex PCR assay. This is the immuneACCESS table as TCRdb keeps it, with only in-frame sequences that have V and J called. A part of the clones is gone; compared with another copy, unresolved V genes explain less than half, and the rest is unexplained. The sample data list some 10,000 clones, and over 60% of these were observed just once. The leading ten clones occupy roughly 25% of the sample. The sample taken for sequencing was ileal tissue. The receptors were gathered from an adult with Crohn's disease.

Here the CDR3 DNA reads TGTGCCAGCAGTGAAGAACCGATAGCTAACTATGGCTACACCTTC. Translation: CASSEEPIANYGYTF. The rearrangement uses TRBV6-1 and TRBJ1-2; D is unresolved. CDR1 and CDR2 (germline): MNHNS, SASEGT. Trimming removed 1 base at V and 0 bases at J, with 9 bases between. The CDR3 length is 15 residues.

V and J are TRBV10-3 and TRBJ1-5; D is undetermined. This CDR3 is 15 amino acids long. The germline V and J ends were trimmed by 3 bases and 6 bases, with 15 bases remaining between them. The germline V gene encodes CDR1 ENHRY and CDR2 SYGVKD. For the CDR3, the DNA is TGTGCCATCAGTGAAAGGTTGAGGGCTTTTCAGCCCCAGCATTTT. Amino acid sequence: CAISERLRAFQPQHF.

V and J are TRBV6-1 and TRBJ2-3; weak D call: TRBD1 (6 bases). The germline CDR1 and CDR2 sequences are MNHNS and SASEGT. The CDR3 contains 13 residues. V lost 6 bases and J 2 bases, leaving 9 bases between the germline ends. CDR3 bases: TGTGCCAGCAGGGACAGAGCCACAGATACGCAGTATTTT. This gives the protein CASRDRATDTQYF.

V usage is TRBV11-3 and J usage is TRBJ2-3, with TRBD2 identical over 12 bases. V dropped 5 bases and J dropped 2; count of bases not matched to a gene: 8. CDR3 length: 17 residues. Germline V gene lookup returns CDR1 SGHNT and CDR2 YENEEA. The CDR3 sequence: CASSPQLAGGLTDTQYF. The CDR3 nucleotides are TGTGCCAGCAGCCCTCAACTAGCGGGAGGACTCACAGATACGCAGTATTTT.

This clone was seen once. The V call is TRBV6-5, the J call TRBJ2-7, with a possible D match to TRBD1 (6 bases). With 2 bases removed from V and 3 bases from J, the gap between germline ends came to 14 bases. Per the germline V gene, CDR1 is MNHEY and CDR2 is SVGAGI. The CDR3 runs to 15 residues. CDR3 loop: CASSYSPGTSYEQYF. DNA for the CDR3: TGTGCCAGCAGTTACAGTCCCGGGACAAGCTACGAGCAGTACTTC.

This clone was seen only once. This chain links TRBV5-6 with TRBJ2-3; D is undetermined. Trimming removed 1 base at V and 4 bases at J, with 10 bases between. The CDR3 totals 14 residues. Germline-derived CDR1 and CDR2 are SGHDT and YYEEEE. CDR3 protein: CASSLPGFPDTQYF. The DNA for the CDR3 is TGTGCCAGCAGCTTGCCAGGTTTCCCAGATACGCAGTATTTT.

The chain links TRBV6-1 to TRBJ2-7; a possible D gene is TRBD1 (5 bases). The V end was cut by 4 bases, the J end by 2 bases, with 9 bases between. Germline V gene data show CDR1 as MNHNS and CDR2 as SASEGT. The CDR3 spans 13 residues. CDR3 residues: CASSAAGPYEQYF. The CDR3 DNA sequence: TGTGCCAGCAGTGCGGCAGGGCCCTACGAGCAGTACTTC.

V and J are TRBV27 and TRBJ2-6; a possible D gene is TRBD1 (5 bases). The germline V gene encodes CDR1 MNHEY and CDR2 SMNVEV (reference sequence). V lost 0 bases to trimming and J lost 2 bases, with 5 bases between them. The CDR3 totals 15 residues. As DNA, the CDR3 is TGTGCCAGCAGTTTATCCAGGGCTGGGGCCAACGTCCTGACTTTC. As protein: CASSLSRAGANVLTF.

This clone was seen just once. The chain links TRBV28 to TRBJ1-6; tentatively, D is TRBD1 (6 bases). Trimming removed 5 bases at V and 10 bases at J, with 15 bases between. The CDR3 length is 14 residues. Germline lookup yields CDR1 MDHEN and CDR2 SYDVKM. CDR3 DNA: TGTGCCAGCAGTCCCAGGACAGTGCGGTCACCCCTCCACTTT. Protein: CASSPRTVRSPLHF.

V gene TRBV5-1 combines with J gene TRBJ2-7; 14 bases match TRBD2. There are 15 residues in the CDR3. Germline trimming cut 3 bases from V and 5 bases from J; bases unmatched to any gene: 4. Germline CDR1 SGHRS, CDR2 YFSETQ. CDR3 DNA sequence: TGCGCCAGCAGCTCGACTAGCGGGAGGGGAGACGAGCAGTACTTC. Translated: CASSSTSGRGDEQYF.

This clone was seen a single time. The CDR3 DNA follows: TGTGCCAGCAGCCGACAGGAGCCACCCCTCCACTTT. Its translation is CASSRQEPPLHF. The genes are TRBV7-2 and TRBJ1-6; D may be TRBD1 (6 bases). Trimming stripped 5 bases from V and 11 bases from J, with 10 bases between. The CDR3 extends over 12 amino acids. Per germline, CDR1 SGHTA and CDR2 FQGNSA.

The chain couples TRBV7-9 to TRBJ2-5; a weak D match, TRBD2 (6 bases). V lost 6 bases, J lost 5 bases, and 13 bases lay in between. The CDR3 consists of 13 residues. The germline CDR1 and CDR2 sequences are SEHNR and FQNEAQ (reference sequence). The CDR3 spells CASRFREIETQYF. The CDR3 DNA sequence: TGTGCCAGCAGATTTCGGGAGATTGAGACCCAGTACTTC. The variable domain in full, with the rest retrieved from reference TRBV7-9 and TRBJ2-5, is DTGVSQNPRHKITKRGQNVTFRCDPISEHNRLYWYRQTLGQGPEFLTYFQNEAQLEKSRLLSDRFSAERPKGSFSTLEIQRTEQGDSAMYLCASRFREIETQYFGPGTRLLVL.

The V gene is TRBV6-6, the J gene TRBJ2-2; a weak D match, TRBD1 (7 bases). Trimming removed 6 bases at V and 5 bases at J, with 19 bases between. The CDR3 is 16 residues long. The germline gives CDR1 MNHNY, CDR2 SVGAGI (reference sequence). The CDR3, as DNA: TGTGCCAGCAGACCCCCAGGGGGAGGTAAAACCGGGGAGCTGTTTTTT. Translation: CASRPPGGGKTGELFF.

The chain links TRBV10-3 to TRBJ2-7, with D tentatively TRBD1 (5 bases). The CDR3 loop spans 15 amino acids. Germline V gives CDR1 ENHRY, CDR2 SYGVKD. V was pared by 0 bases and J by 0 bases, with 9 bases between. Here the CDR3 DNA reads TGTGCCATCAGTGAGTCATTCAGGGTCTCCTACGAGCAGTACTTC. Translating gives CAISESFRVSYEQYF.

V is TRBV5-4 and J is TRBJ2-4; the match to TRBD2 covers 7 bases. V trimming: 0 bases; J trimming: 7 bases; junction bases outside the gene matches: 10. This CDR3 comprises 16 residues. CDR1 and CDR2 (germline): SGHNT, YYREEE (reference sequence). CDR3 sequence reads: CASSLVGGLGGNIQYF. As DNA, the CDR3 is TGTGCCAGCAGCTTGGTCGGAGGGCTCGGGGGGAACATTCAGTACTTC.

This clone was counted a few times. The rearrangement links TRBV18 to TRBJ2-5; tentatively, D is TRBD2 (6 bases). CDR3 size: 16 residues. The V end was cut by 0 bases, the J end by 0 bases, with 11 bases between. Germline CDR1 is KGHSH and CDR2 is LQKENI. The CDR3 sequence is CASSPPTPGDQETQYF. CDR3 DNA sequence: TGTGCCAGCTCACCACCCACCCCGGGGGACCAAGAGACCCAGTACTTC.